The 23 T cell receptor beta chains given below trace back to one sample, sequenced in a study of blood T cell repertoires in COVID-19. Produced via immunoSEQ multiplex PCR; TCRdb's table is partial and in-frame only. The sample holds approximately 160,000 clones, 75% to 85% seen once. Material for sequencing was peripheral blood. Receptors originate from a woman between 45 and 65 years old in a cohort sampled during active or convalescent COVID-19.

A single count supports this clone. The genes are TRBV10-3 and TRBJ2-2, with TRBD1 matching 9 bases. The CDR3 consists of 18 residues. The junction had 15 bases not matched to a gene; V was cut back by 5 bases and J by 5 bases. CDR1 ENHRY and CDR2 SYGVKD come from the germline V gene. The CDR3 reads CAISYSPGQGSGTGELFF. The CDR3 bases are TGTGCCATCAGTTACTCGCCGGGACAGGGTTCAGGTACCGGGGAGCTGTTTTTT.

The chain employs TRBV30 and TRBJ1-2; possible D gene TRBD1, 5 bases. Germline V CDR1 and CDR2: GTSNPN, SVGIG (reference sequence). V lost 3 bases and J 0 bases, leaving 17 bases between the germline ends. The CDR3 extends over 16 amino acids. The CDR3 spells CAWRPPGGGANYGYTF. For the CDR3, the DNA is TGTGCCTGGAGACCGCCGGGGGGGGGTGCTAACTATGGCTACACCTTC.

The chain uses TRBV4-2 and TRBJ2-1, with TRBD2 identical over 8 bases. The CDR3 is 13 amino acids. In germline, CDR1 is LGHNA, CDR2 YNFKEQ. V trimming: 4 bases; J trimming: 8 bases; junction bases outside the gene matches: 4. The CDR3 reads CASSPRGDDEQFF. The CDR3 DNA reads TGTGCCAGCAGCCCGCGGGGGGACGATGAGCAGTTCTTC.

The rearrangement uses TRBV29-1 and TRBJ1-1; tentatively, D is TRBD1 (6 bases). The ends were cut back, 7 bases at V and 4 bases at J, with 19 bases in the middle. CDR1 is SQVTM, CDR2 ANQGSEA, per germline. The CDR3 is 14 amino acids. CDR3 protein: CSAVSTGPLTEAFF. The CDR3 bases are TGCAGCGCAGTCTCGACAGGCCCCCTCACTGAAGCTTTCTTT.

The chain combines TRBV5-1 with TRBJ1-1; the D gene is possibly TRBD1 (5 bases). Germline V gene lookup returns CDR1 SGHRS and CDR2 YFSETQ. Trimming removed 7 bases from V and 1 base from J, with 14 bases in between. The CDR3 is made up of 14 amino acids. The CDR3 spells CASRVGDSNTEAFF. The CDR3 bases are TGCGCCAGCCGCGTCGGGGACTCGAACACTGAAGCTTTCTTT.

The V call is TRBV5-1, the J call TRBJ2-2, with 9 bases lining up with TRBD2. V was clipped by 8 bases and J by 5 bases; unmatched bases: 13. The CDR3 is made up of 16 amino acids. Germline CDR1 and CDR2: SGHRS and YFSETQ. The CDR3 region is CASFPGATSGTGELFF. DNA of the CDR3: TGCGCCAGTTTCCCAGGCGCGACTAGCGGAACCGGGGAGCTGTTTTTT.

Here the CDR3 reads CAWSVLLSDTQYF. CDR3 in DNA: TGTGCCTGGAGTGTACTGCTGTCAGATACGCAGTATTTT. This sequence joins TRBV30 and TRBJ2-3, with D unclear. Trimming removed 0 bases from V and 4 bases from J, with 8 bases in between. Germline CDR1 and CDR2: GTSNPN and SVGIG (reference sequence). This CDR3 has 13 amino acids.

The genes are TRBV19 and TRBJ1-5; D not certain. V was cut by 5 bases and J by 6 bases, with 20 bases left in between. CDR1 is LNHDA, CDR2 SQIVND, per germline (reference sequence). The CDR3 consists of 16 residues. CDR3 DNA: TGTGCCAGTAGTCCACAAGCGGGCCAGGCCGGTCAGCCCCAGCATTTT. The encoded protein is CASSPQAGQAGQPQHF.

This chain connects TRBV15 to TRBJ1-5; 7 nucleotides line up with TRBD1. The ends lost 3 bases at V and 6 bases at J; junction bases unmatched: 8. The CDR3 covers 15 residues. Germline V gene sequence: CDR1 LNHNV, CDR2 YYDKDF (reference sequence). CDR3 DNA sequence: TGTGCCACCAGCAGGCGTACAGGGGTAGGTCAGCCCCAGCATTTT. Its protein product is CATSRRTGVGQPQHF. The whole variable domain, filled in from reference TRBV15 and TRBJ1-5, reads DAMVIQNPRYQVTQFGKPVTLSCSQTLNHNVMYWYQQKSSQAPKLLFHYYDKDFNNEADTPDNFQSRRPNTSFCFLDIRSPGLGDTAMYLCATSRRTGVGQPQHFGDGTRLSIL.

The chain is built from TRBV2 and TRBJ2-1; no firm D call. CDR3 size: 12 residues. Germline lookup yields CDR1 SNHLY and CDR2 FYNNEI. Trimming removed 3 bases from V and 6 bases from J, with 6 bases in between. As DNA, the CDR3 is TGTGCCAGCAGTGACGATAGCAATGAGCAGTTCTTC. Translated, it gives CASSDDSNEQFF.

The chain carries TRBV7-2 and TRBJ2-7; a weak D match, TRBD1 (5 bases). Germline CDR1 reads SGHTA; CDR2 reads FQGNSA. The CDR3 runs to 14 residues. V was cut by 2 bases and J by 4 bases, with 12 bases left in between. This chain's CDR3 is CASSLQGRDYEQYF. Written as DNA, the CDR3 is TGTGCCAGCAGCTTACAGGGCAGGGATTACGAGCAGTACTTC.

The chain is built from TRBV15 and TRBJ2-2; 11 positions match TRBD2. This CDR3 region has 18 residues. Germline V gene data show CDR1 as LNHNV and CDR2 as YYDKDF (reference sequence). J gave up 4 bases and V 3 bases, and 10 bases lay outside the gene matches. This CDR3 reads CATSSAYSGGAPTGELFF. CDR3 DNA: TGTGCCACCAGCAGCGCTTATAGCGGGGGGGCCCCCACCGGGGAGCTGTTTTTT.

The V gene is TRBV19, the J gene TRBJ1-5, with TRBD1 identical over 9 bases. J gave up 5 bases and V 1 base, and 3 bases lay outside the gene matches. Germline CDR1 LNHDA, CDR2 SQIVND (reference sequence). The CDR3 spans 15 residues. CDR3 sequence reads: CASSIVGQGYQPQHF. CDR3 DNA sequence: TGTGCCAGTAGTATAGTGGGACAGGGATATCAGCCCCAGCATTTT.

The rearrangement links TRBV6-5 to TRBJ2-5, with D maybe TRBD1 (5 bases). With 0 bases removed from V and 4 bases from J, the gap between germline ends came to 15 bases. In germline, CDR1 is MNHEY, CDR2 SVGAGI. This CDR3 is built from 16 residues. The CDR3: CASSYSDVGHGETQYF. The CDR3 nucleotides are TGTGCCAGCAGTTACTCAGACGTCGGACACGGAGAGACCCAGTACTTC.

The CDR3 spells CASSGYRGADNYGYTF. In DNA, the CDR3 is TGTGCCAGCAGTGGATACAGGGGGGCGGATAACTATGGCTACACCTTC. J is TRBJ1-2 and V is TRBV2; the match to TRBD1 covers 8 bases. The CDR3 is 16 residues long. From germline, CDR1 is SNHLY and CDR2 FYNNEI. The V and J ends lost 4 bases and 1 base, in that order; junction bases with no gene match: 8.

The V gene is TRBV10-3, the J gene TRBJ1-5; D call uncertain. The CDR3 covers 13 residues. V lost 7 bases, J lost 6 bases, and 13 bases lay in between. CDR1 is ENHRY and CDR2 is SYGVKD in the germline V gene. CDR3 DNA sequence: TGTGCCATCACCCGGGAAAAAGGTCAGCCCCAGCATTTT. Translated: CAITREKGQPQHF.

The chain joins TRBV6-6 to TRBJ1-5, with 8 bases aligning to TRBD1. CDR3 size: 14 residues. The J segment lost 3 bases and the V segment lost 5 bases, leaving 3 bases of the junction unmatched. CDR1 and CDR2 from the germline V gene are MNHNY and SVGAGI (reference sequence). CDR3 sequence reads: CASSRQGINQPQHF. CDR3 coding DNA: TGTGCCAGCAGTCGACAGGGGATCAATCAGCCCCAGCATTTT.

V usage is TRBV14 and J usage is TRBJ1-6, with D hard to call. The V end was cut by 1 base, the J end by 9 bases, with 7 bases between. Per the germline V gene, CDR1 is SGHDN and CDR2 is FVKESK. This CDR3 is built from 13 residues. DNA for the CDR3: TGTGCCAGCAGCCAAGGAACAGTTTCACCCCTCCACTTT. It encodes CASSQGTVSPLHF.

The chain links TRBV14 to TRBJ2-5; no clear D. Germline V gene data show CDR1 as SGHDN and CDR2 as FVKESK. V dropped 1 base and J dropped 4 bases, with 13 bases sitting between them. This CDR3 has 15 amino acids. The DNA of the CDR3 is TGTGCCAGCAGCCAAGGGTTCACCAGAACAGAGACCCAGTACTTC. It translates to CASSQGFTRTETQYF. The full variable domain, rest sourced from reference TRBV14 and TRBJ2-5, is EAGVTQFPSHSVIEKGQTVTLRCDPISGHDNLYWYRRVMGKEIKFLLHFVKESKQDESGMPNNRFLAERTGGTYSTLKVQPAELEDSGVYFCASSQGFTRTETQYFGPGTRLLVL.

The table lists this clone with a count of one. The rearrangement uses TRBV5-4 and TRBJ1-1, with D uncertain. Looked up from germline, CDR1 is SGHNT and CDR2 is YYREEE (reference sequence). The length of the CDR3 is 14 residues. V was trimmed by 0 bases and J by 3 bases, leaving 9 bases between them. CDR3 in DNA: TGTGCCAGCAGCTTGGTAGCGTCAGACACTGAAGCTTTCTTT. It codes for CASSLVASDTEAFF.

This rearrangement joins TRBV7-9 to TRBJ1-4, with D possibly TRBD1 on 6 matching bases. Germline assignment: CDR1 SEHNR and CDR2 FQNEAQ (reference sequence). V was pared by 5 bases and J by 7 bases, with 14 bases between. The CDR3 spans 14 residues. CDR3 in DNA: TGTGCCAGCAGCGGGAGGGGGACTCCTGAAAAACTGTTTTTT. This translates into CASSGRGTPEKLFF.

This chain uses TRBV3-1 (or the pseudogene TRBV3-2) with TRBJ2-5; perhaps TRBD1 as D (6 bases). The CDR3 totals 15 residues. Germline CDR1 reads LGHDT; CDR2 reads YNNKEL (reference sequence). V lost 4 bases and J 1 base, leaving 13 bases between the germline ends. The CDR3 DNA reads as TGTGCCAGCAGCCCCAGTAGAGGGGGCCAAGAGACCCAGTACTTC. Translation: CASSPSRGGQETQYF.

The chain is built from TRBV2 and TRBJ1-4; no clear D gene. Germline values: CDR1 SNHLY, CDR2 FYNNEI. V lost 10 bases to trimming and J lost 8 bases, with 11 bases between them. The CDR3 spans 11 residues. CDR3: CATREEEKLFF. The CDR3, as DNA: TGTGCCACCAGAGAGGAGGAAAAACTGTTTTTT.